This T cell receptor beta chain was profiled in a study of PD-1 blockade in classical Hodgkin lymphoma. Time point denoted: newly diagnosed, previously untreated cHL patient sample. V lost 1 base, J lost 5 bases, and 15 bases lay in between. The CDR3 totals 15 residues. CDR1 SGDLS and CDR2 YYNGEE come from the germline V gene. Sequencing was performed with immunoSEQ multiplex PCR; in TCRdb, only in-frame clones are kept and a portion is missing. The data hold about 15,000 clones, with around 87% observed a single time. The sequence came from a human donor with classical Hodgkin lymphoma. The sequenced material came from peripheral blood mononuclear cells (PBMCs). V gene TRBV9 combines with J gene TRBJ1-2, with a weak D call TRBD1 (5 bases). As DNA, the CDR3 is TGTGCCAGCAGCGTATCCTGGGACCCTCGATATGGCTACACCTTC. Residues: CASSVSWDPRYGYTF.